This T cell receptor (beta chain) was documented in a study of shared clonotypes between healthy human individuals (dated by TCRdb to the early 2020s). For context, the study as a whole: The cohort included three men and a couple of women between 18 and 49 years of age. For each donor, CD4 naive and CD4 memory were each given three plates, CD8 naive was given two plates, and CD8 memory was given one plate. To estimate repertoire size and how much clonotypes are shared between individuals, the study performed deep sequencing of blood TCR repertoires from a handful of healthy adults. Libraries were prepared and TCR repertoires were sequenced by different laboratories using diverse techniques, in order to increase sequencing depth and limit assay-specific biases. Per donor, leukapheresis produced somewhere between about 0.85 and 8.9 billion PBMCs.

Taken from the germline V gene (reference sequence), the CDR1 and CDR2 loops are SEHNR and FQNEAQ. V trim: 3 bases; J trim: 8 bases; unmatched bases: 5. The CDR3 spans 14 residues, from the cysteine through the phenylalanine. Solely the CDR3 DNA is kept, with 42 bases framed from the first base. Healthy HIV-negative adults with no recently reported acute infections or vaccinations were included as donors. Only Caucasian adults living in Nashville, Tennessee, USA were represented among the donors. CD4+ T cells were enriched by magnetic negative selection; naive cells were then positively selected on CD45RA, and the negative fraction formed the memory subset. Blood was obtained by leukapheresis, after which PBMCs were separated by Ficoll-Histopaque density gradient centrifugation and cryopreserved in liquid nitrogen vapor phase. Analytical flow cytometry was used to check the purity and quantity of each magnetically sorted T cell population. From each sorted fraction, genomic DNA was isolated and quantified by UV absorbance on a Nanodrop 2000c.

Using the deep immunoSEQ assay, TCR CDR3 regions were amplified from genomic DNA by multiplex PCR. For each cell subset, the extracted genomic DNA was distributed evenly across all wells of several immunoSEQ 96-well plates, and each plate served as one replicate. Each replicate PCR for sorted subsets received about 220 ng genomic DNA, equal to about 29,000 T cell genomes. Purified libraries were measured with a Qubit 3.0 fluorometer, size-checked on a Bioanalyzer 2100, and measured again with the KAPA Library Quantification kit. Each immunoSEQ 96-well plate was sequenced on its own single-read 150-cycle Illumina NextSeq 550 flow cell. For the original study's pipeline: Because the immunoSEQ output held only junctional sequences and lacked quality scores, the filtering could not match the filtering applied to full-length reads. To assign V/J genes and CDR3, sequences were annotated using PyIR, a Python wrapper for IgBLAST v1.9, with IMGT germline references. Any read was removed if the V/J assignment was weak (E-value above 1e-6), the CDR3 was missing, or the read contained stop codons, out-of-frame junctions, or ambiguous translated residues. A V3J clonotype was defined by an identical inferred V gene, J gene, and CDR3 amino acid sequence. Percentage overlap between repertoires was calculated by dividing the number of shared unique clonotypes by the size of the smaller repertoire. Three approaches were used to assess repertoire richness: RTK rarefaction, the Chao1 estimator, and Recon v2.1 estimates of unobserved clonotypes. Generation probabilities for all TCRbeta clonotypes obtained by the gDNA method from a handful of donors were computed using OLGA. TCRdb retrieved this table from immuneACCESS and kept in-frame rearrangements only. Not all clones are present; in checked studies, unresolved V genes account for under half, and no reason is known for the remainder. That table is the source of V, J and clone size, and D and trimming were worked out from the DNA. The sample table lists over a million clones, approximately 70% of them with a count of one. Roughly 1.5% of the sample is taken by the ten largest.

About this clone itself: What this receptor recognizes is not known. Base qualities are missing; no much larger clone stands one base away.

What the authors observed across the whole study: Even with the large sequencing depth, rarefaction of the sorted-subset datasets indicated that sequencing was incomplete. Across a few donors, approximately 4.9% of naive CD4, approximately 3.6% of naive CD8, about 2.3% of memory CD4, and approximately 0.4% of memory CD8 clonotypes were shared. Because the study included only a small number of donors, the genetic and exposure-history diversity represented was limited. Compared with non-shared clonotypes, the clonotypes found in all four sorted-subset donors had higher generation probabilities. Pairwise subsampling led to the expectation that sequencing depth would affect the degree of clonotype sharing among donors. Estimated clonotype richness was generally larger for naive than for memory subsets. Only blood was sampled, and tissue TCR repertoires likely differ from those in blood.

The chain is encoded by TRBV7-9 joined to TRBJ2-1; 9 middle bases align to TRBD2. The receptor was derived from a young man in good health. The sequenced material came from memory CD4+ T cells sorted from blood. The intended sense of this specimen's cell subset or site label: CD45RA-negative fraction. The CDR3 corresponds to CASSLAGGYDEQFF. The bases are TGTGCCAGCAGCTTGGCGGGAGGGTATGATGAGCAGTTCTTC.